This T cell receptor beta chain originates from a study of T cells expressing NK-cell markers. Study-level information: Sorted CD3+CD56-NKG2C+, CD3+CD56+NKG2C+ and CD3+CD56+NKG2C- T cells supplied the TCR beta repertoires. One of the eight sequenced donors was seronegative, whereas the other seven were HCMV-seropositive.

Concerning this clonotype itself: Its antigen is not known.

Study results and limitations: Of the CD8+ T cell pool in about 6 donors, roughly 1.0-8% was accounted for by dominant NKG2C+ clonotypes. The leading position in the CD3+CD56-NKG2C+ fraction of several donors also went to these clonotypes.

TCRdb reprocessed the 5' RACE reads and reports one entry per CDR3 protein, with no DNA. The listing records 500,000 or so distinct CDR3 sequences. CDR1 is DFQATT, CDR2 SNEGSKA, per germline (reference sequence). The CDR3 covers 20 residues. Sequencing used blood T cells: a sorted CD56 or NKG2C T cell subset, CD4+ or CD8+ T cells, or bulk PBMC T cells (not recorded which). The sequence came from a man aged 18 to 30 in good health. V is TRBV20-1 and J is TRBJ2-4; the D call from TCRdb, TRBD2, cannot be confirmed without DNA. This CDR3 is CSARDLIGTSGSLAKNIQYF.